This TCR beta chain was sequenced for a study of blood T cell repertoires in COVID-19. About the research overall: Sites across the United States, Italy and Spain contributed samples from acute and convalescent COVID-19. Sources were T cells, B-cell-depleted T cells, or PBMCs; the material itself was cDNA or gDNA.

The germline V gene encodes CDR1 GTSNPN and CDR2 SVGIG (reference sequence). V shed 1 base and J shed 6 bases, with 15 bases lying between them. This CDR3 spans 14 amino acids. In the authors' workflow: Quantification of nucleated cells was approximated via reference gene primer amplification. Only in-frame clones appear in the TCRdb table, and some are missing; sequencing was by immunoSEQ multiplex PCR. The V and J calls and the clone size are those of that table, but D and trimming were determined from the DNA. Among some 100,000 clones listed, approximately 90% were seen once. Sequencing was carried out using peripheral blood. The gene calls are TRBV30 and TRBJ1-1; D is unresolved. The sequence was collected from a man in his sixties with acute or convalescent COVID-19. Here the CDR3 reads CAWSGGRAVAEAFF. CDR3 DNA sequence: TGTGCCTGGAGTGGAGGTAGAGCAGTCGCTGAAGCTTTCTTT.